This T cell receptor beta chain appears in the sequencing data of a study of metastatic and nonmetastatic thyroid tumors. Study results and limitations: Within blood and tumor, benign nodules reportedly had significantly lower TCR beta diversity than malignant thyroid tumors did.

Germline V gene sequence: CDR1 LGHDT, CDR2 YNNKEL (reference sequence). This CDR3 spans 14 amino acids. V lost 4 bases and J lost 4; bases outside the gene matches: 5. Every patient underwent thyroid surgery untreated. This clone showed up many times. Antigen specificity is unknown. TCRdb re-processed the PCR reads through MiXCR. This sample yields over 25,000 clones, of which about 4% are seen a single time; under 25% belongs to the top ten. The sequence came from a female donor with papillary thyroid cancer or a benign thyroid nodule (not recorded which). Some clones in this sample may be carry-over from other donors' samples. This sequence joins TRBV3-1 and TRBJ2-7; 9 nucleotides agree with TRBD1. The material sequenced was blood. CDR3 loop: CASSRDRGTYEQYF. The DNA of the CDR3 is TGTGCCAGCAGCCGAGACAGGGGGACGTACGAGCAGTACTTC.